This T cell receptor (beta chain) was obtained from a study of tumor-infiltrating lymphocytes in primary liver carcinoma. Whole-study findings and limits: The study found a significantly higher top-250-clone fraction in tumors than in blood (p = 0.039).

This clonotype appeared a few times. Its antigen is undetermined. This may be a read error: a much more frequent sequence differs by one nucleotide. Constant-region priming of 500 to 550 ng total RNA yielded TCR beta cDNA. Sequencing libraries for TCR beta derived from three nested multiplex PCR rounds that used slightly modified ARM-PCR. Amplification in the first two PCR rounds was performed using TRBV1-TRBV30 forward primers and a C-beta reverse primer for around 10 cycles each. MiXCR, run by TCRdb on the multiplex PCR reads, gives a single entry per CDR3 protein. The table shows tens of thousands of distinct CDR3 sequences, with roughly 80% occurring only once. Germline V gene sequence: CDR1 MDHEN, CDR2 SYDVKM. The CDR3 covers 13 residues. Joint extraction of RNA and DNA used roughly 19-31 mg of bulk tissue that was unsorted.

This sequence was found in a woman in her thirties with primary liver carcinoma and hepatitis B virus infection. The genes are TRBV28 and TRBJ2-1, with D unclear. The sample taken for sequencing was liver tumor tissue from sampling region 5. The subset was: tumor region T5, tumor centre. CDR3 sequence (DNA): TGTGTCAGCAGCATCAACACCCGAGCCTTGCGGTTCTTC. Its protein product is CVSSINTRALRFF.